This T cell receptor (beta chain) was obtained from a study of regulatory T cells in long-lasting Graves disease. V lost 5 bases and J 2 bases, leaving 13 bases between the germline ends. Germline V gene lookup returns CDR1 SGHAT and CDR2 FQNNGV. The CDR3 is made up of 15 amino acids. This clonotype was seen repeatedly, ten times or more. Arm-PCR of CDR3 regions with iRepertoire HTBI primers generated TCR beta libraries. Per the original data handling: Identification yielded approximately 67 TRBV and about 15 TRBJ segments across samples. MiXCR was run by TCRdb on the multiplex PCR reads, yielding one entry per CDR3 protein. The V and J calls were not made by the authors but by TCRdb's processing. The table records 300,000 to 400,000 distinct CDR3 sequences, around a fifth of them present only once. The sample's time point: persistent/refractory GD, antithyroid drugs over 5 years with positive TRAb. From RNA extracted from PBMCs, the TCR library was made.

The J gene is TRBJ1-3, the V gene TRBV11-2; D remains unclear. Here the sequenced sample was peripheral blood mononuclear cells (PBMCs), taken when the disease was refractory, from a patient treated with antithyroid drugs. This receptor was obtained from a female donor with Graves disease. Written as DNA, the CDR3 is TGTGCCAGCAGCCCGCTACGGGGTACTGGAAACACCATATATTTT. Encoded protein: CASSPLRGTGNTIYF.